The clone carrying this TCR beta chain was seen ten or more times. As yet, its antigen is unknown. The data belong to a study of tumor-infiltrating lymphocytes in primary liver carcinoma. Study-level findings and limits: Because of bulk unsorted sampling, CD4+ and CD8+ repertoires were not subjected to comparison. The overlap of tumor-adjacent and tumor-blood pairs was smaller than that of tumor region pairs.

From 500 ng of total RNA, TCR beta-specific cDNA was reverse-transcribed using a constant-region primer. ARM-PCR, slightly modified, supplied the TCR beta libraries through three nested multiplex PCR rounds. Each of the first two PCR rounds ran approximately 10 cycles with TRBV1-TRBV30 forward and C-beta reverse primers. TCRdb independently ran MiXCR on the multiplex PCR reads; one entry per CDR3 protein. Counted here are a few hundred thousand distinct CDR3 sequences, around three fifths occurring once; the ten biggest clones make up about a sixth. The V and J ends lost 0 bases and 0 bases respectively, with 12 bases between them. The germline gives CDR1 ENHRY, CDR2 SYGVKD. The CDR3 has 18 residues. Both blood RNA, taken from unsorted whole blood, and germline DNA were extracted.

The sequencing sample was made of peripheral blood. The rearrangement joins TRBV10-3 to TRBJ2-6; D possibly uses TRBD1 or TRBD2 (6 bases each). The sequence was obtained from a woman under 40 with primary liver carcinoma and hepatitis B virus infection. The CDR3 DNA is TGTGCCATCAGTGAGTCTCCGGGGGCCAGCTCTGGGGCCAACGTCCTGACTTTC. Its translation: CAISESPGASSGANVLTF.